This is a list of T cell receptor beta chains from one sample in a study of graft-versus-host responses after intestinal transplantation. Clones were read by immunoSEQ multiplex PCR, and TCRdb kept only the in-frame ones, dropping some. Of around 93,000 clones in the sample, just over 90% were seen once. Antigen specificity for these receptors is unknown. The sequencing here drew on unstimulated CD8+ T cells sorted from spleen or lymph node cells, taken before intestinal transplant. The receptors were sampled from a human donor who received an intestinal transplant. The CDR3 runs from the conserved cysteine through the conserved F or W. The order of the fields is J gene, V gene, clone size, D gene, CDR3 length, CDR3 DNA, CDR3 protein. The D gene is left open where the match is weak. Size is omitted from some rows. Given values are once, few, many or a class for expanded clones.

>TRBJ1-6|TRBV4-1|few|NA|15
TGCGCCAGCAGCCAAGAGGTGGGGGGTAATTCACCCCTCCACTTT
CASSQEVGGNSPLHF
>TRBJ2-2|TRBV7-6|NA|TRBD2|17
TGTGCCAGCAGCTTAGAATCTAGCGGGGGGGCCCCCGGGGAGCTGTTTTTT
CASSLESSGGAPGELFF
>TRBJ2-1|TRBV6-5|once|NA|15
TGTGCCAGCAGTCCCGAAGGGGAGACTCTCAATGAGCAGTTCTTC
CASSPEGETLNEQFF
>TRBJ2-5|TRBV5-1|NA|NA|14
TGCGCCAGCAGCTTGGAATTGTACCAAGAGACCCAGTACTTC
CASSLELYQETQYF
>TRBJ2-7|TRBV13|NA|NA|16
TGTGCCAGCAGCCCTGCTGGGTTTGGGGAGGACTACGAGCAGTACTTC
CASSPAGFGEDYEQYF
>TRBJ2-1|TRBV13|NA|NA|14
TGTGCCAGCAGCTTAGCGGGAGACCACAATGAGCAGTTCTTC
CASSLAGDHNEQFF
>TRBJ1-2|TRBV7-9|NA|NA|17
TGTGCCAGCAGCTTAGTTCCCCGGGACACCCGTGTCTATGGCTACACCTTC
CASSLVPRDTRVYGYTF
>TRBJ2-3|TRBV6-5|NA|TRBD2|15
TGTGCCAGCAGCCCCCTAGCGGGAGTGGGAGATACGCAGTATTTT
CASSPLAGVGDTQYF
>TRBJ2-7|TRBV19|NA|TRBD2|17
TGTGCCAGTAGTATGGGGGCCCTCACTAGCGGGACCTACGAGCAGTACTTC
CASSMGALTSGTYEQYF
>TRBJ1-5|TRBV4-1|NA|NA|15
TGCGCCAGCAGCCAAAGAAATGTAGACAATCAGCCCCAGCATTTT
CASSQRNVDNQPQHF
>TRBJ2-2|TRBV15|NA|NA|17
TGTGCCACCAGCAGAGAAAGTGCGACGGGGTTCACCGGGGAGCTGTTTTTT
CATSRESATGFTGELFF
>TRBJ1-3|TRBV2|NA|NA|17
TGTGCCAGCAGTGAAGGAGACCACAGGTACTCTGGAAACACCATATATTTT
CASSEGDHRYSGNTIYF
>TRBJ1-6|TRBV4-1|NA|NA|18
TGCGCCAGCAGCCAAGATCGTGAACACCGCTCCTATAATTCACCCCTCCACTTT
CASSQDREHRSYNSPLHF
>TRBJ2-5|TRBV28|NA|TRBD1|16
TGTGCCAGCAGCCCGGTCGGGACAGGCCACCTAGAGACCCAGTACTTC
CASSPVGTGHLETQYF
>TRBJ2-2|TRBV6-1|NA|NA|14
TGTGCCAGCACCTTGACCCCAAACACCGGGGAGCTGTTTTTT
CASTLTPNTGELFF
>TRBJ1-2|TRBV6-6|NA|NA|13
TGTGCCAGCAGTTACTCGGACAACTATGGCTACACCTTC
CASSYSDNYGYTF
>TRBJ2-2|TRBV4-2|NA|NA|16
TGTGCCAGCAGCCGAGTCTTAGCGGACTACACCGGGGAGCTGTTTTTT
CASSRVLADYTGELFF